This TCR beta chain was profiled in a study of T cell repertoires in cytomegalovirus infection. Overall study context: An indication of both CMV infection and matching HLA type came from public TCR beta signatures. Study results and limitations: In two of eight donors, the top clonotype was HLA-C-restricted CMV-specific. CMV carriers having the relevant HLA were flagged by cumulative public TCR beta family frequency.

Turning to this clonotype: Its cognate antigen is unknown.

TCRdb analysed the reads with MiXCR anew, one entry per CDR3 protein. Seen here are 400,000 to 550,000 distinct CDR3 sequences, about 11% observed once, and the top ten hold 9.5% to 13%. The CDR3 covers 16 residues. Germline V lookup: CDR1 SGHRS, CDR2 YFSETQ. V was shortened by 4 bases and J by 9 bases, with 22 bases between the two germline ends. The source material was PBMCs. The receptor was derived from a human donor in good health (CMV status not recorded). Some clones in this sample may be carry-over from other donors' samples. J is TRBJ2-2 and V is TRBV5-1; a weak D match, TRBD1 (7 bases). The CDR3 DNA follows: TGCGCCAGCAGCCCCTCGGAGGGGGCGCAAAATTGGGAGCTGTTTTTT. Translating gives CASSPSEGAQNWELFF.